This T cell receptor beta chain came from a study of cytomegalovirus exposure and HLA in healthy donors. The CDR3 loop spans 17 amino acids. In germline, CDR1 is MNHEY, CDR2 SMNVEV (reference sequence). Trimming left V 6 bases short and J 1 base short, with 19 bases between. The assay was immunoSEQ multiplex PCR, and TCRdb's table has in-frame clones only and misses some. Counted here are roughly 130,000 clones, about four fifths occurring once; the ten biggest clones make up about 1.5%. This clonotype was obtained from a woman between 25 and 40 years old in good health and CMV-seronegative. The J gene is TRBJ1-5, the V gene TRBV27, with D possibly TRBD1 on 6 matching bases. The sequencing input was PBMCs. CDR3 coding DNA: TGTGCCAGCAGCAGCAGACCGACAGGTTTGAGCAATCAGCCCCAGCATTTT. It is translated as CASSSRPTGLSNQPQHF.